The entry below describes one T cell receptor (beta chain). No antigen is known for it. These data originate in a study of cytomegalovirus exposure and HLA in healthy donors. Points from the study as a whole: A later analysis, which compared TCR beta chains of equal frequency, found the HLA-associated ones more clonally expanded.

PCR primers comprised 60 Vbeta and 13 Jbeta primers. Clones were read by immunoSEQ multiplex PCR, and TCRdb kept only the in-frame ones, dropping some. The sample has about 150,000 clones, around 70% seen once. Germline values: CDR1 SGHDT, CDR2 YYEEEE. The CDR3 totals 17 residues. Losses at the gene ends were 1 base for V and 0 bases for J; bases not matched to a gene: 4. The V call is TRBV5-6, the J call TRBJ2-3; 11 positions agree with TRBD2. The receptor was derived from a man aged 35 to 55 in good health and CMV-seronegative. Source material: PBMCs. The CDR3 region has the DNA TGTGCCAGCAGCTTGCCTAGCGGGGGGCCAAGCACAGATACGCAGTATTTT. Translating gives CASSLPSGGPSTDTQYF.